The 10 T cell receptor beta chains reported below all come from one sample, sequenced in a study of blood T cell repertoires in COVID-19. Libraries were prepared by immunoSEQ multiplex PCR; TCRdb keeps only in-frame clonotypes and omits some of them. The repertoire holds roughly 140,000 clones, about 86% seen once, with approximately 7.3% in the top ten. Specimen: PBMCs or T cells enriched from blood (not recorded which). These receptors came from a man in his forties or fifties who had recovered from COVID-19.

The chain employs TRBV18 and TRBJ1-2; D gene ambiguous. The V gene lost 7 bases and the J gene lost 3 bases, with 18 bases spanning the gap. CDR3 length: 15 residues. Germline values: CDR1 KGHSH, CDR2 LQKENI. The CDR3 region is CASFPNGGYDYGYTF. For the CDR3, the DNA is TGTGCCAGCTTCCCCAATGGCGGATATGACTATGGCTACACCTTC.

The CDR3 reads CASSFLRDRGRETQYF. CDR3 nucleotide sequence: TGTGCCAGCAGTTTTCTCCGGGACAGGGGTAGGGAGACCCAGTACTTC. The J gene is TRBJ2-5, the V gene TRBV27; 10 bases agree with TRBD1. V shed 3 bases and J 5 bases; nucleotides not matched to a gene: 9. Per the germline V gene, CDR1 is MNHEY and CDR2 is SMNVEV (reference sequence). The CDR3 length is 16 residues.

The rearrangement joins TRBV14 to TRBJ1-3; TRBD1 is a possible D gene (5 bases). The CDR3 totals 15 residues. In germline, CDR1 is SGHDN, CDR2 FVKESK. Trimming stripped 2 bases from V and 3 bases from J, with 11 bases between. In DNA form, the CDR3 reads TGTGCCAGCAGCCAACCCCAGGGTGGTGGAAACACCATATATTTT. This gives the protein CASSQPQGGGNTIYF.

This chain links TRBV5-1 with TRBJ2-7; 8 bases are a match to TRBD1. CDR1 and CDR2 (germline): SGHRS, YFSETQ. Unmatched junction bases numbered 10, after V lost 4 bases and J lost 4 bases. The CDR3 runs to 15 residues. Here the CDR3 reads CASSPGTGVRYEQYF. CDR3 coding DNA: TGCGCCAGCAGCCCAGGGACAGGAGTAAGGTACGAGCAGTACTTC.

J is TRBJ1-5 and V is TRBV3-1 (or the pseudogene TRBV3-2); unclear D gene. Looked up from germline, CDR1 is LGHDT and CDR2 is YNNKEL (reference sequence). V dropped 0 bases and J dropped 0 bases, with 6 bases sitting between them. CDR3 length: 15 residues. The CDR3, as DNA: TGTGCCAGCAGCCAAGACAGTGATAGCAATCAGCCCCAGCATTTT. The encoded protein is CASSQDSDSNQPQHF.

The chain couples TRBV19 to TRBJ2-7, with 8 positions matching TRBD1. Germline V gene data show CDR1 as LNHDA and CDR2 as SQIVND (reference sequence). J lost 9 bases, V lost 3 bases, and 13 bases had no gene match. The CDR3 has 15 amino acids. DNA of the CDR3: TGTGCCAGTAGTATCCCCGGGACAGGTGCAGGGGTGCAGTACTTC. This sequence encodes CASSIPGTGAGVQYF. Full variable domain (outside the CDR3, taken from reference TRBV19 and TRBJ2-7): DGGITQSPKYLFRKEGQNVTLSCEQNLNHDAMYWYRQDPGQGLRLIYYSQIVNDFQKGDIAEGYSVSREKKESFPLTVTSAQKNPTAFYLCASSIPGTGAGVQYFGPGTRLTVT.

The chain recombines TRBV19 with TRBJ1-5; unclear D gene. The length of the CDR3 is 15 residues. The V and J ends lost 3 bases and 7 bases respectively, with 16 bases between them. Germline V CDR1 and CDR2: LNHDA, SQIVND (reference sequence). The CDR3: CASSMKREGEQPQHF. As DNA, the CDR3 is TGTGCCAGTAGTATGAAGAGGGAGGGAGAACAGCCCCAGCATTTT.

The CDR3 bases are TGTGCCAGCAGCAAACAGCAGGGGGCAAACTATGGCTACACCTTC. It translates to CASSKQQGANYGYTF. The chain recombines TRBV7-2 with TRBJ1-2; 8 nucleotides line up with TRBD1. The CDR3 is made up of 15 amino acids. V dropped 5 bases and J dropped 2; count of bases not matched to a gene: 7. CDR1 is SGHTA, CDR2 FQGNSA, per germline.

The CDR3 nucleotides read TGTGCCAGCTCACCACCGGCAGGCTCCTACGAGCAGTACTTC. Its translation: CASSPPAGSYEQYF. This chain connects TRBV18 to TRBJ2-7; D not certain. Per the germline V gene, CDR1 is KGHSH and CDR2 is LQKENI. V was pared by 0 bases and J by 0 bases, with 6 bases between. This CDR3 region has 14 residues.

This clone has only one observation. V gene TRBV6-5 combines with J gene TRBJ1-2; D perhaps matches TRBD1 (5 bases). Trimming pared 2 bases from V and 4 bases from J, leaving 11 bases between. There are 14 residues in the CDR3. Germline CDR1 is MNHEY and CDR2 is SVGAGI. The CDR3 DNA reads as TGTGCCAGCAGTTACAGGGGAGGACTCTATGGCTACACCTTC. Amino acid sequence: CASSYRGGLYGYTF.